One and the same sample provided the 19 T cell receptor beta chains below, sequenced in a study of CD8 T cells in ankylosing spondylitis. TCRdb passed the 5' RACE reads through MiXCR, listing each CDR3 protein once. The sample holds 50,000 to 75,000 distinct CDR3 sequences, around 6.5% seen once. The material sequenced was synovial fluid, either unsorted or a sorted T cell fraction (not recorded which). These receptors were obtained from a male donor with ankylosing spondylitis.

This clonotype was observed many times. The chain links TRBV4-1 to TRBJ2-1; 9 bases agree with TRBD2. The V gene end was trimmed by 7 bases and the J gene end by 5 bases; junction bases not matched to a gene: 9. CDR1 and CDR2 (germline): MGHRA, YSYEKL. This CDR3 region has 15 residues. The DNA of the CDR3 is TGCGCCAGCAACCCTAGCGGGATCGGGGACAATGAGCAGTTCTTC. Its protein is CASNPSGIGDNEQFF.

The J gene is TRBJ2-7, the V gene TRBV6-1, with D tentatively TRBD1 or TRBD2 (6 bases each). V was shortened by 5 bases and J by 5 bases, with 13 bases between the two germline ends. The CDR3 runs 13 residues. Germline CDR1 is MNHNS and CDR2 is SASEGT. Written as DNA, the CDR3 is TGTGCCAGCAGTCCACGGAGGGGGAACGAGCAGTACTTC. Encoded protein: CASSPRRGNEQYF.

The CDR3, as DNA: TGTGCCGTCCGGGACAGGGGTGTTTGGGAGCAGTTCTTC. Its protein is CAVRDRGVWEQFF. The chain links TRBV5-8 to TRBJ2-1; 10 bases match TRBD1. The germline CDR1 and CDR2 sequences are SGHTS and YDEGEE. V was pared by 10 bases and J by 10 bases, with 11 bases of the junction left unmatched. The CDR3 length is 13 residues. Full variable domain (outside the CDR3, taken from reference TRBV5-8 and TRBJ2-1): EAGVTQSPTHLIKTRGQQATLRCSPISGHTSVYWYQQALGLGLQFLLWYDEGEERNRGNFPPRFSGRQFPNYSSELNVNALELEDSALYLCAVRDRGVWEQFFGPGTRLTVL.

The chain has TRBV18 and TRBJ1-6; no clear D. CDR3 length equals 16 residues. CDR1 is KGHSH and CDR2 is LQKENI in the germline V gene. Trimming pared 5 bases from V and 6 bases from J, leaving 17 bases between. CDR3 sequence: CASSDPLNAGNSPLHF. Here the CDR3 DNA reads TGTGCCAGCTCAGACCCATTGAATGCGGGTAATTCACCCCTCCACTTT.

The genes are TRBV7-6 and TRBJ1-1, with 7 bases that match TRBD1. The germline gives CDR1 SGHVS, CDR2 FNYEAQ. Unmatched junction bases numbered 9, after V lost 5 bases and J lost 3 bases. CDR3 size: 15 residues. The CDR3 region is CASSRQGVGDTEAFF. The CDR3 DNA sequence: TGTGCCAGCAGCAGACAGGGAGTAGGGGACACTGAAGCTTTCTTT.

This clonotype was picked up many times. This sequence joins TRBV7-8 and TRBJ1-6; no clear D gene. The CDR3 spans 14 residues. Trimming removed 5 bases at V and 10 bases at J, with 15 bases between. Germline V gives CDR1 SGHVS, CDR2 FQNEAQ. The CDR3 here is CASSIQEVGSPLHF. The CDR3 DNA reads as TGTGCCAGCAGCATACAAGAAGTCGGCTCACCCCTCCACTTT.

This clonotype has at least ten counts. This sequence joins TRBV12-3 or TRBV12-4 and TRBJ2-3; D unresolved. This CDR3 contains 15 residues. Trimming pared 4 bases from V and 2 bases from J, leaving 13 bases between. CDR3 protein: CASSSDGVLTDTQYF. As DNA, the CDR3 is TGTGCCAGCAGTTCCGACGGAGTCCTCACAGATACGCAGTATTTT.

This clonotype was counted at least ten times. The chain is built from TRBV29-1 and TRBJ2-1, with no clear D. The CDR3 is 13 residues long. Per germline, CDR1 SQVTM and CDR2 ANQGSEA. V was cut by 0 bases and J by 5 bases, with 8 bases left in between. CDR3 amino acids: CSVEEAADNEQFF. DNA for the CDR3: TGCAGCGTTGAAGAGGCTGCGGACAATGAGCAGTTCTTC.

In its sample, this clonotype was seen many times. This chain links TRBV20-1 with TRBJ2-1; D is possibly TRBD2 (6 bases). This CDR3 has 15 amino acids. Germline assignment: CDR1 DFQATT and CDR2 SNEGSKA (reference sequence). Trimming shortened V by 0 bases and J by 4 bases, and 13 bases separated the two germline ends. The chain's CDR3 is CSARDMSSGYNEQFF. DNA for the CDR3: TGCAGTGCTAGAGATATGAGTAGCGGTTACAATGAGCAGTTCTTC.

As for this clonotype: At one end, the junction sequence differs from germline, possibly due to a read error. The rearrangement joins TRBV6-1 to TRBJ1-2, with D perhaps TRBD1 (5 bases). Per the germline V gene, CDR1 is MNHNS and CDR2 is SASEGT. The CDR3 has 15 amino acids. This CDR3 is CVSSTVGVGSAGYTF. The DNA for the CDR3 is TGTGTCAGCAGCACGGTGGGGGTGGGATCTGCTGGCTACACCTTC.

This clonotype has a count of ten or more. The rearrangement links TRBV27 to TRBJ2-3; D gene ambiguous. The germline V gene has CDR1 MNHEY and CDR2 SMNVEV (reference sequence). The CDR3 totals 14 residues. Trimming left V 3 bases short and J 2 bases short, with 9 bases between. This CDR3 is CASSFGQNTDTQYF. The CDR3 DNA reads TGTGCCAGCAGTTTTGGCCAGAACACAGATACGCAGTATTTT.

This clonotype showed up just a few times. The chain couples TRBV3-1 to TRBJ2-4; 9 positions match TRBD1. The length of the CDR3 is 14 residues. Trimming removed 0 bases from V and 16 bases from J; junction bases left unmatched: 10. The germline V gene encodes CDR1 LGHDT and CDR2 YNNKEL (reference sequence). The CDR3 sequence is CASSQDHRGRKSYF. The DNA of the CDR3 is TGTGCCAGCAGCCAAGACCACAGGGGGCGCAAGAGCTACTTC.

This clonotype was seen repeatedly, ten times or more. The rearrangement uses TRBV7-8 and TRBJ2-7, with 7 bases aligning to TRBD1. CDR1 is SGHVS, CDR2 FQNEAQ, per germline. This CDR3 contains 16 residues. J gave up 9 bases and V 3 bases, and 17 bases lay outside the gene matches. CDR3 sequence (DNA): TGTGCCAGCAGCTTTCTTGACCCGGGACAGTCTTTGAGGCAGTACTTC. Translated, it gives CASSFLDPGQSLRQYF.

The chain is built from TRBV4-3 and TRBJ2-1; no clear D gene. Per the germline V gene, CDR1 is LGHNA and CDR2 is YSLEER. V lost 0 bases to trimming and J lost 2 bases, with 14 bases between them. This CDR3 region has 17 residues. The CDR3 DNA sequence: TGCGCCAGCAGCCAAGACTGGGCCGGTACCCCCTACAATGAGCAGTTCTTC. This translates into CASSQDWAGTPYNEQFF.

The chain recombines TRBV18 with TRBJ2-3; 10 bases agree with TRBD1. V gave up 9 bases and J gave up 4 bases; unmatched junction bases: 13. The CDR3 is 16 residues long. CDR1 and CDR2 (germline): KGHSH, LQKENI. As DNA, the CDR3 is TGTGCCAGTGGAGCCGAGGGACAGGGGTTCGCAGATACGCAGTATTTT. The encoded protein is CASGAEGQGFADTQYF.

This clonotype was detected only a few times. The V call is TRBV19, the J call TRBJ2-6; 7 positions match TRBD1. The CDR3 totals 17 residues. Germline-derived CDR1 and CDR2 are LNHDA and SQIVND (reference sequence). With 3 bases clipped from V and 2 bases from J, the junction kept 7 bases outside the gene matches. The CDR3 here is CASSIRDSGAGANVLTF. DNA of the CDR3: TGTGCCAGTAGTATCCGGGACAGTGGAGCTGGGGCCAACGTCCTGACTTTC. The whole variable domain, filled in from reference TRBV19 and TRBJ2-6, reads DGGITQSPKYLFRKEGQNVTLSCEQNLNHDAMYWYRQDPGQGLRLIYYSQIVNDFQKGDIAEGYSVSREKKESFPLTVTSAQKNPTAFYLCASSIRDSGAGANVLTFGAGSRLTVL.

This clonotype turned up a few times. The chain is built from TRBV4-3 and TRBJ1-1; 7 bases align to TRBD1. The CDR3 length is 15 residues. J gave up 1 base and V 0 bases, and 2 bases lay outside the gene matches. CDR1 and CDR2 (germline): LGHNA, YSLEER. This CDR3 is CASSQEGTENTEAFF. CDR3 bases: TGCGCCAGCAGCCAAGAAGGGACAGAGAACACTGAAGCTTTCTTT.

The V call is TRBV18, the J call TRBJ2-1; the match to TRBD2 covers 8 bases. V lost 2 bases, J lost 7 bases, and 10 bases stayed unmatched. CDR1 KGHSH and CDR2 LQKENI come from the germline V gene. The CDR3 has 16 residues. The CDR3 region is CASSPEGGRSRNEQFF. The CDR3 nucleotides read TGTGCCAGCTCACCAGAAGGCGGGAGGTCGCGGAATGAGCAGTTCTTC.

This clonotype was seen at least ten times. The chain combines TRBV4-1 with TRBJ2-7; 7 bases agree with TRBD2. This CDR3 spans 17 amino acids. Per the germline V gene, CDR1 is MGHRA and CDR2 is YSYEKL. Trimming cost V 1 base and J 4 bases; bases outside gene matches: 13. The CDR3 region is CASSQAPLAGVGYEQYF. The CDR3 DNA reads TGCGCCAGCAGCCAAGCCCCGCTGGCGGGAGTAGGGTACGAGCAGTACTTC.